This T cell receptor beta chain was profiled in a study of T-cell memory formation after mild COVID-19. Overall study: Clustering of TCRs was largely donor specific. Findings and limits, study-wide: Clones that contracted from day 15 to 85 had balanced CD4/CD8; later expanders were CD4+ biased.

cDNA libraries for TCR alpha and TCR beta, carrying sample barcodes and UMIs, came from 5'RACE with constant-segment primers. TCRdb used MiXCR to reprocess the 5' RACE reads, holding one entry per CDR3 protein. The table shows hundreds of thousands of distinct CDR3 sequences, with about 24% occurring only once. A few counts support this clonotype. Its antigen remains unknown. Per germline, CDR1 KGHDR and CDR2 SFDVKD. The CDR3 has 13 amino acids. V lost 1 base and J lost 7, with 7 bases in between. V gene TRBV24-1 combines with J gene TRBJ2-1, with D uncertain. The sequence came from an adult woman who had mild COVID-19 (a few samples of this study predate the infection). Cell type and time point are not known. The specimen was PBMCs or a T cell subset sorted from them (not recorded which). The DNA for the CDR3 is TGTGCCACCAGTGATTTCATATGGAATGAGCAGTTCTTC. Protein product: CATSDFIWNEQFF.